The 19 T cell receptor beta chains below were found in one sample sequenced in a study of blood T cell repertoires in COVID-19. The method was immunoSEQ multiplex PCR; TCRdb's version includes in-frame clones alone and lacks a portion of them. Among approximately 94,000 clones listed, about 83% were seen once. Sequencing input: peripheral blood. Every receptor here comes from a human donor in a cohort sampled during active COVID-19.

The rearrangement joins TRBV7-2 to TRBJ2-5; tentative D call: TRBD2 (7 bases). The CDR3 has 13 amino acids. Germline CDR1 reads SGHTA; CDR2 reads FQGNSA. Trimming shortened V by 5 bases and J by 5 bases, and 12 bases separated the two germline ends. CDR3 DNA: TGTGCCAGCAGCCTGGGAGGGGGGGAGACCCAGTACTTC. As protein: CASSLGGGETQYF.

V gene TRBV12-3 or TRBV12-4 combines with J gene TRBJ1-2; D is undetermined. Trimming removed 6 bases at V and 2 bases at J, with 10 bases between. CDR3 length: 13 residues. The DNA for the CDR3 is TGTGCCAGCAGCCCACAGATGAACTATGGCTACACCTTC. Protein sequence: CASSPQMNYGYTF.

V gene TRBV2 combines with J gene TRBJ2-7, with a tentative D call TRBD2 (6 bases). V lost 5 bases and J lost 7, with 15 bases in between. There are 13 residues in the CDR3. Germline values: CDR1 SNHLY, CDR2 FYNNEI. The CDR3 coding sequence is TGTGCCAGCAGTTTAGCTCAGGCGGGAGAGCAGTACTTC. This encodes CASSLAQAGEQYF.

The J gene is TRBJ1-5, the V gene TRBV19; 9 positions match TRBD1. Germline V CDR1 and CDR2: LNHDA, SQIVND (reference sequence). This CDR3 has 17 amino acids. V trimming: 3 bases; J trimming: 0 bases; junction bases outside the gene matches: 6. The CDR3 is CASSILGTGNSNQPQHF. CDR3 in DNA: TGTGCCAGTAGTATTCTCGGGACAGGGAATAGCAATCAGCCCCAGCATTTT.

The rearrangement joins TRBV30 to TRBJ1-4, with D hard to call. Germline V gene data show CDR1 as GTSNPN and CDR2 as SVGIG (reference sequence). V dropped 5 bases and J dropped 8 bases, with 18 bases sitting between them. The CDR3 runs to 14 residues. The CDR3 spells CAWELSGLKEKLFF. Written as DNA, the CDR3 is TGTGCCTGGGAACTTTCGGGATTAAAAGAAAAACTGTTTTTT.

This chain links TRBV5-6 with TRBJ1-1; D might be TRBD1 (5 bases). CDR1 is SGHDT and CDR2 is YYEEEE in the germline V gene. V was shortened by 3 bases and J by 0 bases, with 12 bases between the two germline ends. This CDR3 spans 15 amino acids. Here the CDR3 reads CASSSLRVVNTEAFF. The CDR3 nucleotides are TGTGCCAGCAGCTCACTCAGGGTCGTGAACACTGAAGCTTTCTTT.

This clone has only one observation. In DNA form, the CDR3 reads TGTGCCAGCAGCTTTAGGCTACAGGGGGCTGGACAGCCCCAGCATTTT. This encodes CASSFRLQGAGQPQHF. The chain carries TRBV5-5 and TRBJ1-5; 9 nucleotides agree with TRBD1. From germline, CDR1 is SGHKS and CDR2 YYEKEE (reference sequence). J was trimmed by 7 bases and V by 2 bases; bases with no gene match: 10. The CDR3 runs to 16 residues.

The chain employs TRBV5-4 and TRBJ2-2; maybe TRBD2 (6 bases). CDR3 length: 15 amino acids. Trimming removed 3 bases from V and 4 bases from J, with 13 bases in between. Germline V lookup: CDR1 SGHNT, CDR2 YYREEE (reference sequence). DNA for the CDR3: TGTGCCAGCAGCTCCCCCGGGACTTTCACCGGGGAGCTGTTTTTT. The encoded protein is CASSSPGTFTGELFF.

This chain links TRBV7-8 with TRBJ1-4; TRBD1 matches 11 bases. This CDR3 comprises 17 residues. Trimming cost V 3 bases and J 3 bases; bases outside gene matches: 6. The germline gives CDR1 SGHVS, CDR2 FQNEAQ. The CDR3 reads CASSFRDRGTPNEKLFF. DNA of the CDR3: TGTGCCAGCAGCTTCCGGGACAGGGGGACGCCTAATGAAAAACTGTTTTTT.

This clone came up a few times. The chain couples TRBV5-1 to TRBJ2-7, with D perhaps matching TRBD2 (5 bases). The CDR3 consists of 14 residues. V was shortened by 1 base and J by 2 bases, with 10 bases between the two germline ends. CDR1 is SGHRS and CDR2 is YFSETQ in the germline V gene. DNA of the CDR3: TGCGCCAGCAGCTTGTTAGCGCCAACCTACGAGCAGTACTTC. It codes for CASSLLAPTYEQYF.

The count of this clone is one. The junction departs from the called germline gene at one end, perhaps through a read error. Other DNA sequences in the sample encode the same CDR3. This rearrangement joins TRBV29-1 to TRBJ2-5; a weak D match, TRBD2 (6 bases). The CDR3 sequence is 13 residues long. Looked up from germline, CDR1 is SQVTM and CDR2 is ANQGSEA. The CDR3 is CSVDRDFQETQYF. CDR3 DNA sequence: TGCAGCGTTGACCGGGACTTTCAAGAGACTCAGTACTTC.

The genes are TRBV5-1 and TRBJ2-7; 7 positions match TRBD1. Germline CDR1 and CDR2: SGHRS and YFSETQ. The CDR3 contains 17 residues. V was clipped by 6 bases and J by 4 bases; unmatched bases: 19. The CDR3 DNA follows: TGCGCCAGCAATCCGGGACAGTTCATGGCCCTAGCTTACGAGCAGTACTTC. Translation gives CASNPGQFMALAYEQYF.

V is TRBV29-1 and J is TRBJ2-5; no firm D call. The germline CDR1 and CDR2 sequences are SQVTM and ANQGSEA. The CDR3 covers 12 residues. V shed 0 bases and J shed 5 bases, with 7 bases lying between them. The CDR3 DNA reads TGCAGCGTTGAAGATCCTCCCGAGACCCAGTACTTC. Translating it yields CSVEDPPETQYF.

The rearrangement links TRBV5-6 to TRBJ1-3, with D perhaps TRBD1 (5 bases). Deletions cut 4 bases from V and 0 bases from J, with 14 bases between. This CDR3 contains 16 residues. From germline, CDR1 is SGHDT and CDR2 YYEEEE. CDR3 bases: TGTGCCAGCAGCAAAGACAGAATCAGCTCTGGAAACACCATATATTTT. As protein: CASSKDRISSGNTIYF. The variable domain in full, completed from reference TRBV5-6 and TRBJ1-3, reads DAGVTQSPTHLIKTRGQQVTLRCSPKSGHDTVSWYQQALGQGPQFIFQYYEEEERQRGNFPDRFSGHQFPNYSSELNVNALLLGDSALYLCASSKDRISSGNTIYFGEGSWLTVV.

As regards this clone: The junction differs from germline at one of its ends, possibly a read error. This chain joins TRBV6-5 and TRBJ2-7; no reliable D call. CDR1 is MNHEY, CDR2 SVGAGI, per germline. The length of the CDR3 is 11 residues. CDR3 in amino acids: CASGRSYEQHF. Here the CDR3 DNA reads TGTGCCAGCGGGCGCTCCTACGAGCAGCACTTC.

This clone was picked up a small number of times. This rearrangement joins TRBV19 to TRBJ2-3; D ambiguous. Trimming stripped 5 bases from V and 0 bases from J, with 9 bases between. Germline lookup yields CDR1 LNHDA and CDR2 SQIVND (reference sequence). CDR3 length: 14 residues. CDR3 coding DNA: TGTGCCAGTAGTGTGGCACCCAGCACAGATACGCAGTATTTT. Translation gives CASSVAPSTDTQYF.

The CDR3 DNA is TGTGCCAGCAGTTTATACAGGGGAACTAATGAAAAACTGTTTTTT. It codes for CASSLYRGTNEKLFF. The rearrangement joins TRBV27 to TRBJ1-4; TRBD1 matches 7 bases. This CDR3 has 15 residues. CDR1 is MNHEY and CDR2 is SMNVEV in the germline V gene (reference sequence). V dropped 1 base and J dropped 1; count of bases not matched to a gene: 0.

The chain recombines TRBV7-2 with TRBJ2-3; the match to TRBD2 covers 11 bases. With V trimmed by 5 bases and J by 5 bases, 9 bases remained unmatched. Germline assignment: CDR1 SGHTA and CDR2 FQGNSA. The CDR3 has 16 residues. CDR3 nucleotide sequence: TGTGCCAGCAGCATTCGACTAGCGGGGTCGGGAGATACGCAGTATTTT. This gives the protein CASSIRLAGSGDTQYF.

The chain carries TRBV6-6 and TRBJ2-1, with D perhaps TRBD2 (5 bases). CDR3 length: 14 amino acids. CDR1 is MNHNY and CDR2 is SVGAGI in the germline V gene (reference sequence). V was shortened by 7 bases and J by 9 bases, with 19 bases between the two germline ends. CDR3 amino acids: CASNYRGGRGEQFF. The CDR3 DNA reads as TGTGCCAGCAACTATAGAGGCGGTCGGGGTGAGCAGTTCTTC.